This TCR beta chain was profiled in a study of cytomegalovirus exposure and HLA in healthy donors. Study observations and caveats: Earlier findings revealed that most TCR beta V segments proved productive either about 87% or about 30% of the time. One later analysis reportedly identified an Asian-associated ancestry cluster that showed fewer N-insertions than the approximately 700-donor mean.

Researchers ran the PCR with 60 Vbeta and 13 Jbeta primers. Generated by immunoSEQ multiplex PCR, the TCRdb table keeps only in-frame clones and is missing some. The table includes 86,000 or so clones, about four fifths detected once. This clone was observed once. What it binds is not known. One end of the junction varies from germline; a read error may be responsible. The V gene's germline CDR1 is SSHAT and CDR2 FNYEAQ (reference sequence). CDR3 size: 14 residues. Healthy individuals who donated bone marrow served as the donors. The chain couples TRBV7-7 to TRBJ2-1, with 12 bases identical to TRBD2. Input material: PBMCs. This sequence was found in a woman aged 40 to 49 in good health and CMV-seropositive. CDR3 protein: CASSPTSGSPEQFF. The DNA for the CDR3 is TGTGCTAGCAGCCCGACTAGCGGGAGCCCTGAGCAGTTCTTC.